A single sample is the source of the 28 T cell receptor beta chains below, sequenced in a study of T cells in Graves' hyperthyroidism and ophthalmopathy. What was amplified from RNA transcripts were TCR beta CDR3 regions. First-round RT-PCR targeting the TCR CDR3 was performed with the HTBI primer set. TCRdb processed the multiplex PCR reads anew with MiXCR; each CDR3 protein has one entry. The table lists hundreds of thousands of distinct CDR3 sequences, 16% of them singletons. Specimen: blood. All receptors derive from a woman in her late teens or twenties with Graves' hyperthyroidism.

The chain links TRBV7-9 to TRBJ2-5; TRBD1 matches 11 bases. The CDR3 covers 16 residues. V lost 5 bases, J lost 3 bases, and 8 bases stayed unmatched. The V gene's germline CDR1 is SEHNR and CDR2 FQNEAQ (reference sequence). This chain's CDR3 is CASSPPDRGRKETQYF. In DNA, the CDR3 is TGTGCCAGCAGCCCGCCGGACAGGGGGCGAAAAGAGACCCAGTACTTC.

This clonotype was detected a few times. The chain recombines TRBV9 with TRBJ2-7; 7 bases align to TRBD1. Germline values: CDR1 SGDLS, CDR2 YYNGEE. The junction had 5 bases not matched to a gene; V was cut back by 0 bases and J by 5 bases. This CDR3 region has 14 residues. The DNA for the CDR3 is TGTGCCAGCAGCGTAGAAACAGGGGTGGACGAGCAGTACTTC. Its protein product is CASSVETGVDEQYF.

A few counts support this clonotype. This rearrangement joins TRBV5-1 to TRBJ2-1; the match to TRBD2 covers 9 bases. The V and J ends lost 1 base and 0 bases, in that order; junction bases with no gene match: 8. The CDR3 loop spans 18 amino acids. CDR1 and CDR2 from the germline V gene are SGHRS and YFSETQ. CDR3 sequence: CASSLSSGAVYSYNEQFF. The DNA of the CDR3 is TGCGCCAGCAGCTTGTCTAGCGGGGCTGTATACTCCTACAATGAGCAGTTCTTC.

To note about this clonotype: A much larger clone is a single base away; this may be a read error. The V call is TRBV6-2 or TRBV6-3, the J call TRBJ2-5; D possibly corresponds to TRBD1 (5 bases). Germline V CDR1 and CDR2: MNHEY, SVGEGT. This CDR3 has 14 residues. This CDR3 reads CASSYPDSQEAQYF. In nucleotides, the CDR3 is TGTGCCAGCAGTTACCCCGACAGTCAAGAGGCCCAGTACTTC.

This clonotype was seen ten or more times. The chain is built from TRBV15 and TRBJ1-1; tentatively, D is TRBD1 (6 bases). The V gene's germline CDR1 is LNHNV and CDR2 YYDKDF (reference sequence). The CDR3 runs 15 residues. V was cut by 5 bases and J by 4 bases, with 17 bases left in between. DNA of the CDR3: TGTGCCACCAGCCGAAAATTAGGGGGGATCACTGAAGCTTTCTTT. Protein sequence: CATSRKLGGITEAFF.

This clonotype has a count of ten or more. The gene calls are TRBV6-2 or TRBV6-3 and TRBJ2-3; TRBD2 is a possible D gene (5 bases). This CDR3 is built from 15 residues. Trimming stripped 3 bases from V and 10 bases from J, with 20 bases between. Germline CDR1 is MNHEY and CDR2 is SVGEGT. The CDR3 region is CASSYGRAAFSPQYF. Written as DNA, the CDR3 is TGTGCCAGCAGTTATGGGCGGGCTGCCTTCTCTCCGCAGTATTTT.

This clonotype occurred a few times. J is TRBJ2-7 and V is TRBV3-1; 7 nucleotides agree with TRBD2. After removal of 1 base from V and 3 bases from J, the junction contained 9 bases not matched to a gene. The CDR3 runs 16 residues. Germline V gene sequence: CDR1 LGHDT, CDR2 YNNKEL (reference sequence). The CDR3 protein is CASSQALAVSIYEQYF. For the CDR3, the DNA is TGTGCCAGCAGCCAAGCTCTAGCGGTAAGCATCTACGAGCAGTACTTC.

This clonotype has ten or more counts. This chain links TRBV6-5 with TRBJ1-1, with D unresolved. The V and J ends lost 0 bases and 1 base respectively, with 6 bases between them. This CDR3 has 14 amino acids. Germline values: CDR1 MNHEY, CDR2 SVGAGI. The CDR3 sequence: CASSYSDENTEAFF. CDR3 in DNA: TGTGCCAGCAGTTACTCGGATGAGAACACTGAAGCTTTCTTT.

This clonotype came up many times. CDR3 sequence reads: CASRAPESGLYNEQFF. CDR3 DNA sequence: TGTGCCAGCAGGGCCCCTGAAAGCGGCCTATACAATGAGCAGTTCTTC. The chain carries TRBV7-2 and TRBJ2-1; weak D call: TRBD2 (5 bases). V dropped 6 bases and J dropped 4 bases, with 19 bases sitting between them. Germline V gene sequence: CDR1 SGHTA, CDR2 FQGNSA. This CDR3 comprises 16 residues.

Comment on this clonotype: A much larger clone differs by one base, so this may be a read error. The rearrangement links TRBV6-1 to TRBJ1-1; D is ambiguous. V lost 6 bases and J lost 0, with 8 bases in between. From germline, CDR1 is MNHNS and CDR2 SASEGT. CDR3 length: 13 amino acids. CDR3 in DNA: TGTGCCAGCAGGCCGAGTATGAACACTGAAGCTTTCTTT. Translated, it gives CASRPSMNTEAFF.

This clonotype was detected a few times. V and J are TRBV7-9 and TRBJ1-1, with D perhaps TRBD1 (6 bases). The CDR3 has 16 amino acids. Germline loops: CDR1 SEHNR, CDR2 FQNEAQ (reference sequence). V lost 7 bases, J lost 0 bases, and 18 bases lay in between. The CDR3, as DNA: TGTGCCAGCACCCAAACCAATGGGGACATGAACACTGAAGCTTTCTTT. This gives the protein CASTQTNGDMNTEAFF. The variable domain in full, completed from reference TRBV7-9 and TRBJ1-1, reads DTGVSQNPRHKITKRGQNVTFRCDPISEHNRLYWYRQTLGQGPEFLTYFQNEAQLEKSRLLSDRFSAERPKGSFSTLEIQRTEQGDSAMYLCASTQTNGDMNTEAFFGQGTRLTVV.

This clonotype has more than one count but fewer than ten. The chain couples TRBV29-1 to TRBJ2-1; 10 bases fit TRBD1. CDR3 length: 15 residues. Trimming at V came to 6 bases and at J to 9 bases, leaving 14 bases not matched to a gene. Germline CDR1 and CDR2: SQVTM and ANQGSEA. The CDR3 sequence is CSVAGTGTGVSEQFF. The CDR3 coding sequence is TGCAGCGTAGCGGGAACCGGGACAGGGGTCAGTGAGCAGTTCTTC.

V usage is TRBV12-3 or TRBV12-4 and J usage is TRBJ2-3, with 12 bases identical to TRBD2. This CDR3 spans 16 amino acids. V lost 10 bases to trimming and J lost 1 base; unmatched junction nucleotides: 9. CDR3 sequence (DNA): TGTGCCACCCTGGCTAGCGGGGGGGCGGGCACAGATACGCAGTATTTT. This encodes CATLASGGAGTDTQYF.

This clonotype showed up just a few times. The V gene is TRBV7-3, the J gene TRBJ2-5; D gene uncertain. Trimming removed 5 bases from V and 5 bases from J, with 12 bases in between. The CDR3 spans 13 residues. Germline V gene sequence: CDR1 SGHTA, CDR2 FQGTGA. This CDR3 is CASSIRPRETQYF. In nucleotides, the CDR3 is TGTGCCAGCAGCATTCGCCCGAGGGAGACCCAGTACTTC.

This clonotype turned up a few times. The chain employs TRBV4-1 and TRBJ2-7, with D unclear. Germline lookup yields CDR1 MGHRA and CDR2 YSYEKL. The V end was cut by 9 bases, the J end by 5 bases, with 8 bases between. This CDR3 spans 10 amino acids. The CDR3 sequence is CARVADEQYF. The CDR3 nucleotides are TGCGCCAGGGTGGCCGACGAGCAGTACTTC.

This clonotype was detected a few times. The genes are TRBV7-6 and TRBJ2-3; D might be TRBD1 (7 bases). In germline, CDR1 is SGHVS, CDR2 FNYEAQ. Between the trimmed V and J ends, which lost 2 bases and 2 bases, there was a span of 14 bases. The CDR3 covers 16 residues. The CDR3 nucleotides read TGTGCCAGCAGCTTAATATCAGGGGGGCTCACAGATACGCAGTATTTT. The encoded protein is CASSLISGGLTDTQYF.

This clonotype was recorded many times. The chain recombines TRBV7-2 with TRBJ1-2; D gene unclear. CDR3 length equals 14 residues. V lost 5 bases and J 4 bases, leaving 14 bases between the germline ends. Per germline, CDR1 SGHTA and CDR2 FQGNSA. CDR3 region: CASSPLIGGYGYTF. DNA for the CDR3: TGTGCCAGCAGCCCCTTGATCGGCGGCTATGGCTACACCTTC.

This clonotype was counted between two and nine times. This CDR3 is CAWRLAGWTGELFF. Written as DNA, the CDR3 is TGTGCCTGGAGACTTGCGGGGTGGACCGGGGAGCTGTTTTTT. J is TRBJ2-2 and V is TRBV30, with D maybe TRBD2 (6 bases). Germline lookup yields CDR1 GTSNPN and CDR2 SVGIG (reference sequence). Trimming stripped 3 bases from V and 5 bases from J, with 13 bases between. The CDR3 is 14 amino acids.

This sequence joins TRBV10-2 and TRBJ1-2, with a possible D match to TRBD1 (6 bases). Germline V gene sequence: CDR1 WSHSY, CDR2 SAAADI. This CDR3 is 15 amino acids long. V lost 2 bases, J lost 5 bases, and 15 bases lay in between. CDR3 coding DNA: TGCGCCAGCAGTGAGCTCGCAGGGGTGACATATGGCTACACCTTC. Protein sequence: CASSELAGVTYGYTF.

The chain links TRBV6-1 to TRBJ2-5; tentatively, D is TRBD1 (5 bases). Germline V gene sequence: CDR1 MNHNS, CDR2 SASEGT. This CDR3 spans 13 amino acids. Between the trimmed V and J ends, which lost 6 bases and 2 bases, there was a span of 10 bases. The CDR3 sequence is CASSKTAQETQYF. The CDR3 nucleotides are TGTGCCAGCAGCAAGACAGCTCAAGAGACCCAGTACTTC.

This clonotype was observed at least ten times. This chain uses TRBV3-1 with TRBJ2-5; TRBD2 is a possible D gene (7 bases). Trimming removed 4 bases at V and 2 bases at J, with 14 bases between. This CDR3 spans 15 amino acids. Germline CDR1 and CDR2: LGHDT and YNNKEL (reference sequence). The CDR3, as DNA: TGTGCCAGCAGCCTAGGGGGACTATCTCAAGAGACCCAGTACTTC. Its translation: CASSLGGLSQETQYF.

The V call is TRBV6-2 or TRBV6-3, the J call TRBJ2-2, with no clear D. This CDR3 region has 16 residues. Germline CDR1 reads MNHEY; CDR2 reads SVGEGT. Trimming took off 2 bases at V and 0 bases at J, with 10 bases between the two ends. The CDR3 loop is CASSYRPPANTGELFF. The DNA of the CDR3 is TGTGCCAGCAGTTACAGACCGCCCGCGAACACCGGGGAGCTGTTTTTT.

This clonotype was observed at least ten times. CDR3 region: CASSELGGIAYGYTF. The CDR3 DNA reads as TGTGCCAGCAGTGAGCTGGGGGGGATCGCCTATGGCTACACCTTC. The chain carries TRBV2 and TRBJ1-2; a weak D match, TRBD1 (5 bases). V was clipped by 3 bases and J by 4 bases, with 15 bases between them. Germline lookup yields CDR1 SNHLY and CDR2 FYNNEI. The CDR3 has 15 residues.

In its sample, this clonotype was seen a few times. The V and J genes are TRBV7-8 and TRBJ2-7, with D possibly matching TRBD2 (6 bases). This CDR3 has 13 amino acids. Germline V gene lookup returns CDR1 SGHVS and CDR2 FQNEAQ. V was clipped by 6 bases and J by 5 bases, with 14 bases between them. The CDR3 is CASSSIADNEQYF. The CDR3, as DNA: TGTGCCAGCAGTAGCATAGCGGACAACGAGCAGTACTTC.

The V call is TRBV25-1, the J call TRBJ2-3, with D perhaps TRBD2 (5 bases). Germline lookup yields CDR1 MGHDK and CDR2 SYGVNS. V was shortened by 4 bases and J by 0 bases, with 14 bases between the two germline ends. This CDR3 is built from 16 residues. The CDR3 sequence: CASSGPEAESTDTQYF. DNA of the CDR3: TGTGCCAGCAGTGGCCCGGAGGCGGAAAGCACAGATACGCAGTATTTT.

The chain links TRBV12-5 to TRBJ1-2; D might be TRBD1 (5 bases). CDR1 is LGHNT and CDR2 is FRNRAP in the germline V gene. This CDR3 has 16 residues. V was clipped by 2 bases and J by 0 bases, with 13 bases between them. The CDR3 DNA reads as TGTGCTAGTGGTTTGATTACAGGAGTAGCTAACTATGGCTACACCTTC. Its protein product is CASGLITGVANYGYTF. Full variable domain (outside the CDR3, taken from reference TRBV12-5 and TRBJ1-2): DARVTQTPRHKVTEMGQEVTMRCQPILGHNTVFWYRQTMMQGLELLAYFRNRAPLDDSGMPKDRFSAEMPDATLATLKIQPSEPRDSAVYFCASGLITGVANYGYTFGSGTRLTVV.

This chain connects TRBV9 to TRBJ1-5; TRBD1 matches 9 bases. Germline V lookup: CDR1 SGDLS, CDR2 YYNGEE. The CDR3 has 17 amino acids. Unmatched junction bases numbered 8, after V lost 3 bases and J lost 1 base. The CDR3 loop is CASSGDREGLSNQPQHF. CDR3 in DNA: TGTGCCAGCAGCGGGGACAGGGAGGGGTTGAGCAATCAGCCCCAGCATTTT.

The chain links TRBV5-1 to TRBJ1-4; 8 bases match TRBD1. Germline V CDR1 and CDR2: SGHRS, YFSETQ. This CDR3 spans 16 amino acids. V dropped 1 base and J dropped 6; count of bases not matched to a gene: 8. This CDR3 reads CASSLNPGQEDEKLFF. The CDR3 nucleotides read TGCGCCAGCAGCTTGAACCCGGGACAGGAGGATGAAAAACTGTTTTTT. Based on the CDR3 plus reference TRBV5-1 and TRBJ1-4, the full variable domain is KAGVTQTPRYLIKTRGQQVTLSCSPISGHRSVSWYQQTPGQGLQFLFEYFSETQRNKGNFPGRFSGRQFSNSRSEMNVSTLELGDSALYLCASSLNPGQEDEKLFFGSGTQLSVL.